The 27 T cell receptor beta chains below come from one sample, sequenced in a study of T cells after yellow fever vaccination (dated by TCRdb to about 2019). Library generation was performed with 5' RACE. The instrument given in TCRdb is Illumina HiSeq 2500. TCRdb reworked the public reads: Q25 trimming with fastp, MiXCR clone assembly, productive beta chains retained. Rows are combined by CDR3 protein, so each entry shows the most common genes and DNA. In all, the sample holds 500,000 to 650,000 distinct CDR3 sequences, and about a sixth of those were seen once. The ten largest clones represent around a sixth of the sample. What this sample's treatment or condition label stands for: live attenuated yellow fever vaccine strain. The source material was PBMCs, sampled 5 to 6 days after the first yellow fever vaccination. The receptors originated from a man between 18 and 35 years old who received the YFV17D yellow fever vaccine.

This clonotype was detected many times. V is TRBV5-4 and J is TRBJ2-3, with D uncertain. Per the germline V gene, CDR1 is SGHNT and CDR2 is YYREEE (reference sequence). The CDR3 has 13 amino acids. Trimming took off 4 bases at V and 6 bases at J, with 12 bases between the two ends. This chain's CDR3 is CASSTPQGDTQYF. CDR3 nucleotide sequence: TGTGCCAGCAGCACTCCCCAAGGGGATACGCAGTATTTT.

The V gene is TRBV19, the J gene TRBJ2-2, with D possibly TRBD2 on 7 matching bases. V lost 5 bases, J lost 6 bases, and 13 bases lay in between. Germline V gene sequence: CDR1 LNHDA, CDR2 SQIVND (reference sequence). The CDR3 extends over 14 amino acids. The CDR3 bases are TGTGCCAGTAGTTTCTCCGGGGGGCCCGGGGAGCTGTTTTTT. Protein: CASSFSGGPGELFF.

CDR3 residues: CASSQASGGNSPLHF. In DNA form, the CDR3 reads TGTGCCAGCAGCCAAGCTTCAGGGGGAAATTCACCCCTCCACTTT. The rearrangement links TRBV4-2 to TRBJ1-6, with 7 positions matching TRBD1. Trimming removed 1 base from V and 7 bases from J; junction bases left unmatched: 4. CDR1 is LGHNA, CDR2 YNFKEQ, per germline. The CDR3 has 15 residues.

V usage is TRBV30 and J usage is TRBJ2-7; a weak D match, TRBD1 (6 bases). CDR1 GTSNPN and CDR2 SVGIG come from the germline V gene (reference sequence). V was pared by 7 bases and J by 5 bases, with 18 bases between. The CDR3 consists of 13 residues. CDR3 bases: TGTGCCTCAGGGGTGGGGGCGGTCCACGAGCAGTACTTC. Amino acid sequence: CASGVGAVHEQYF.

This clonotype was seen a handful of times. The chain has TRBV20-1 and TRBJ2-1, with 10 bases lining up with TRBD2. This CDR3 comprises 18 residues. V was clipped by 0 bases and J by 2 bases; unmatched bases: 10. Per germline, CDR1 DFQATT and CDR2 SNEGSKA (reference sequence). The CDR3 region has the DNA TGCAGTGCTAGAGATGTCAGCGGGGGGGCCGCGACCTACAATGAGCAGTTCTTC. As protein: CSARDVSGGAATYNEQFF.

The V and J genes are TRBV7-9 and TRBJ2-7; D not certain. Trimming left V 4 bases short and J 12 bases short, with 13 bases between. The CDR3 runs to 11 residues. Germline-derived CDR1 and CDR2 are SEHNR and FQNEAQ (reference sequence). The CDR3 sequence is CASSSLISRYF. CDR3 DNA sequence: TGTGCCAGCAGCTCCCTCATATCGAGGTACTTC. Using reference TRBV7-9 and TRBJ2-7 for the parts outside the CDR3, the full variable domain is DTGVSQNPRHKITKRGQNVTFRCDPISEHNRLYWYRQTLGQGPEFLTYFQNEAQLEKSRLLSDRFSAERPKGSFSTLEIQRTEQGDSAMYLCASSSLISRYFGPGTRLTVT.

This clonotype turned up a few times. This chain uses TRBV10-2 with TRBJ2-7; D is perhaps TRBD1 or TRBD2 (5 bases each). The CDR3 contains 15 residues. The germline V gene encodes CDR1 WSHSY and CDR2 SAAADI. The V gene lost 6 bases and the J gene lost 6 bases, with 21 bases spanning the gap. The DNA for the CDR3 is TGCGCCAGCAGCCACGGGACCTCCCGGGTCGCCGAGCAGTACGTC. It yields the protein CASSHGTSRVAEQYV.

V gene TRBV3-1 combines with J gene TRBJ1-1; D is possibly TRBD1 (5 bases). The CDR3 has 15 amino acids. Germline assignment: CDR1 LGHDT and CDR2 YNNKEL (reference sequence). The V end lost 0 bases, the J end lost 0 bases, and 8 bases lay between the germline ends. This CDR3 reads CASSQEGLLNTEAFF. In nucleotides, the CDR3 is TGTGCCAGCAGCCAAGAGGGACTCTTGAACACTGAAGCTTTCTTT.

The rearrangement links TRBV23-1 to TRBJ2-5, with 11 bases matching TRBD1. TRBV23-1 is assigned to the ORF class and has an uncertain function. This CDR3 has 16 residues. V shed 4 bases and J 2 bases; nucleotides not matched to a gene: 6. CDR3 in DNA: TGCGCCAGCAGTCCAGGACAGGGGGCGGTTCAAGAGACCCAGTACTTC. It encodes CASSPGQGAVQETQYF.

The chain carries TRBV12-3 or TRBV12-4 and TRBJ1-2, with D perhaps matching TRBD1 (6 bases). The CDR3 consists of 17 residues. Trimming pared 1 base from V and 4 bases from J, leaving 19 bases between. The CDR3 nucleotides read TGTGCCAGCAGTTTAGAGGGGGGGCGAGCAGAGGTCTATGGCTACACCTTC. Translating it yields CASSLEGGRAEVYGYTF.

The genes are TRBV6-5 and TRBJ1-2, with D unresolved. The CDR3 is 14 residues long. V shed 2 bases and J shed 0 bases, with 7 bases lying between them. Per the germline V gene, CDR1 is MNHEY and CDR2 is SVGAGI. The CDR3 loop is CASSYGPTNYGYTF. The CDR3 bases are TGTGCCAGCAGTTACGGTCCAACTAACTATGGCTACACCTTC.

The J gene is TRBJ2-5, the V gene TRBV7-2; the D is unclear. The germline V gene has CDR1 SGHTA and CDR2 FQGNSA. The CDR3 length is 15 residues. Deletions cut 1 base from V and 3 bases from J, with 12 bases between. The CDR3 DNA follows: TGTGCCAGCAGCTTAGAGGGCAGTTCAGAAGAGACCCAGTACTTC. Protein: CASSLEGSSEETQYF.

In this sample, this clonotype turned up a few times. The J gene is TRBJ1-1, the V gene TRBV6-1; D is unclear. This CDR3 contains 14 residues. Germline V gives CDR1 MNHNS, CDR2 SASEGT. The V end was cut by 11 bases, the J end by 0 bases, with 16 bases between. CDR3 region: CASRAAFLNTEAFF. The CDR3 nucleotides are TGTGCCTCTCGTGCGGCCTTTTTGAACACTGAAGCTTTCTTT.

The table lists this clonotype with many counts. This rearrangement joins TRBV4-1 to TRBJ1-4; 8 nucleotides match TRBD1. The CDR3 spans 16 residues. V was pared by 2 bases and J by 4 bases, with 6 bases of the junction left unmatched. Germline CDR1 reads MGHRA; CDR2 reads YSYEKL. The CDR3 spells CASSQQIQGVNEKLFF. The CDR3 coding sequence is TGCGCCAGCAGCCAACAAATACAGGGGGTTAATGAAAAACTGTTTTTT.

The chain carries TRBV5-1 and TRBJ2-5; no firm D call. Per the germline V gene, CDR1 is SGHRS and CDR2 is YFSETQ. The ends were cut back, 1 base at V and 5 bases at J, with 12 bases in the middle. The CDR3 consists of 14 residues. CDR3 in DNA: TGCGCCAGCAGCTTGTATGGGTCAGAGGAGACCCAGTACTTC. It yields the protein CASSLYGSEETQYF. Full variable domain (rest looked up from reference TRBV5-1 and TRBJ2-5): KAGVTQTPRYLIKTRGQQVTLSCSPISGHRSVSWYQQTPGQGLQFLFEYFSETQRNKGNFPGRFSGRQFSNSRSEMNVSTLELGDSALYLCASSLYGSEETQYFGPGTRLLVL.

This clonotype was seen more than once but under ten times. The rearrangement uses TRBV7-9 and TRBJ1-4; 7 bases are shared with TRBD1. Germline CDR1 and CDR2: SEHNR and FQNEAQ (reference sequence). The V gene end was trimmed by 5 bases and the J gene end by 9 bases; junction bases not matched to a gene: 9. The CDR3 contains 14 residues. The CDR3 loop is CASSGQGDQKKLFF. Here the CDR3 DNA reads TGTGCCAGCAGCGGCCAGGGGGATCAAAAAAAACTGTTTTTT.

The chain combines TRBV5-1 with TRBJ2-1; D uncertain. Germline V gene lookup returns CDR1 SGHRS and CDR2 YFSETQ. There are 14 residues in the CDR3. Deletions cut 6 bases from V and 10 bases from J, with 20 bases between. This CDR3 reads CASTARNFLQEQFF. The CDR3 DNA follows: TGCGCCAGCACCGCCCGAAACTTTCTTCAGGAGCAGTTCTTC.

V usage is TRBV9 and J usage is TRBJ1-2; D is perhaps TRBD1 (5 bases). Per germline, CDR1 SGDLS and CDR2 YYNGEE. Trimming shortened V by 6 bases and J by 4 bases, and 13 bases separated the two germline ends. This CDR3 contains 13 residues. CDR3 in amino acids: CASTQGFGYGYTF. The DNA of the CDR3 is TGTGCCAGCACCCAGGGTTTCGGCTATGGCTACACCTTC. Full variable domain (rest looked up from reference TRBV9 and TRBJ1-2): DSGVTQTPKHLITATGQRVTLRCSPRSGDLSVYWYQQSLDQGLQFLIQYYNGEERAKGNILERFSAQQFPDLHSELNLSSLELGDSALYFCASTQGFGYGYTFGSGTRLTVV.

V usage is TRBV7-3 and J usage is TRBJ2-3; 9 bases align to TRBD2. The length of the CDR3 is 18 residues. Germline V gene data show CDR1 as SGHTA and CDR2 as FQGTGA. V shed 5 bases, J shed 2 bases, and the junction held 14 bases outside the gene matches. CDR3 protein: CASSNTRSGGLLTDTQYF. CDR3 nucleotides: TGTGCCAGCAGCAATACTCGTAGCGGGGGCCTACTCACAGATACGCAGTATTTT.

This clonotype was counted a few times. This chain uses TRBV5-1 with TRBJ2-4, with D perhaps matching TRBD2 (5 bases). V lost 5 bases and J lost 10, with 13 bases in between. The CDR3 loop spans 12 amino acids. Germline V gene lookup returns CDR1 SGHRS and CDR2 YFSETQ. CDR3 in amino acids: CASRLLGGIQYF. The DNA of the CDR3 is TGCGCCAGCAGGCTGTTAGGAGGAATTCAGTACTTC.

V gene TRBV9 combines with J gene TRBJ2-5; TRBD2 matches 11 bases. Germline V gene lookup returns CDR1 SGDLS and CDR2 YYNGEE. V was pared by 0 bases and J by 5 bases, with 9 bases of the junction left unmatched. This CDR3 has 17 residues. DNA of the CDR3: TGTGCCAGCAGCGTAGGAGAGCTAGCGGGGGGTCGGGAGACCCAGTACTTC. Amino acids: CASSVGELAGGRETQYF.

This chain connects TRBV5-1 to TRBJ2-7; D gene uncertain. V lost 0 bases to trimming and J lost 2 bases, with 9 bases between them. The CDR3 runs to 14 residues. Germline V lookup: CDR1 SGHRS, CDR2 YFSETQ. The CDR3, as DNA: TGCGCCAGCAGCTTGGAGGACGTTCCCTACGAGCAGTACTTC. Amino acids: CASSLEDVPYEQYF.

This clonotype was picked up a small number of times. The rearrangement joins TRBV6-5 to TRBJ1-2; D possibly corresponds to TRBD1 (5 bases). V lost 7 bases and J lost 8, with 20 bases in between. Germline loops: CDR1 MNHEY, CDR2 SVGAGI. This CDR3 contains 14 residues. The CDR3 coding sequence is TGTGCCAGCACTTCAAGCCCGGACACCCGGGGCTACACCTTC. Its translation is CASTSSPDTRGYTF.

The V call is TRBV2, the J call TRBJ2-1; D may be TRBD2 (6 bases). Germline CDR1 is SNHLY and CDR2 is FYNNEI. Trimming took 6 bases from V and 7 from J, leaving 13 bases between them. The CDR3 runs 13 residues. CDR3 sequence: CASRGDWANEQFF. The DNA of the CDR3 is TGTGCCAGCAGGGGGGACTGGGCAAATGAGCAGTTCTTC. Full variable domain (rest looked up from reference TRBV2 and TRBJ2-1): EPEVTQTPSHQVTQMGQEVILRCVPISNHLYFYWYRQILGQKVEFLVSFYNNEISEKSEIFDDQFSVERPDGSNFTLKIRSTKLEDSAMYFCASRGDWANEQFFGPGTRLTVL.

This clonotype was counted only a few times. The V and J genes are TRBV9 and TRBJ2-7; D is possibly TRBD1 or TRBD2 (5 bases each). V lost 3 bases and J 1 base, leaving 14 bases between the germline ends. The CDR3 covers 15 residues. CDR1 and CDR2 from the germline V gene are SGDLS and YYNGEE. CDR3 bases: TGTGCCAGCAGCGCAGAAGGGACGGGATCCTACGAGCAGTACTTC. Translation gives CASSAEGTGSYEQYF.

This clonotype has only a few counts. The chain links TRBV12-3 or TRBV12-4 to TRBJ2-1; D unclear. Between the trimmed V and J ends, which lost 7 bases and 7 bases, there was a span of 11 bases. CDR3 length equals 12 residues. CDR3 sequence reads: CASTLEANEQFF. The CDR3 DNA follows: TGTGCCAGCACCCTAGAAGCGAATGAGCAGTTCTTC.

Many counts were recorded for this clonotype. This chain joins TRBV2 and TRBJ2-4; 8 bases are a match to TRBD2. Trimming took 8 bases from V and 1 from J; bases not matched to a gene: 1. The V gene's germline CDR1 is SNHLY and CDR2 FYNNEI. The CDR3 sequence is 13 residues long. CDR3 bases: TGTGCCAGCCGGGGGGGTGCCAAAAACATTCAGTACTTC. This gives the protein CASRGGAKNIQYF.